A single sample is the source of the 9 T cell receptor beta chains below, sequenced in a study of cytotoxic CD8 clonotypes in ibrutinib-treated CLL. The table came from immunoSEQ multiplex PCR; TCRdb's copy has only in-frame clones and leaves some out. Counted here are some 150,000 clones, about 79% occurring once; the ten biggest clones make up around 13%. Here the sequenced sample was PBMCs, taken after 12 months of ibrutinib treatment. The origin of the receptors is a human donor with chronic lymphocytic leukemia.

The chain couples TRBV27 to TRBJ2-3; D is possibly TRBD2 (5 bases). The CDR3 totals 13 residues. V gave up 4 bases and J gave up 8 bases, with 13 bases separating them. Germline V lookup: CDR1 MNHEY, CDR2 SMNVEV (reference sequence). The CDR3 DNA reads TGTGCCAGCAGTTCAGCGGCCACGGGTACGCAGTATTTT. Protein: CASSSAATGTQYF.

The V gene is TRBV18, the J gene TRBJ2-7; the D is unclear. Germline V gene lookup returns CDR1 KGHSH and CDR2 LQKENI. The CDR3 has 13 residues. V shed 6 bases and J shed 3 bases, with 12 bases lying between them. The CDR3 DNA reads TGTGCCAGCTCCCAACCTGGCTACTACGAGCAGTACTTC. Encoded protein: CASSQPGYYEQYF.

This sequence joins TRBV27 and TRBJ2-5; 10 nucleotides align to TRBD1. J gave up 1 base and V 4 bases, and 3 bases lay outside the gene matches. Germline-derived CDR1 and CDR2 are MNHEY and SMNVEV (reference sequence). The CDR3 spans 15 residues. CDR3 in amino acids: CASSSGQGLQETQYF. CDR3 in DNA: TGTGCCAGCAGTTCGGGACAGGGGCTCCAAGAGACCCAGTACTTC.

The rearrangement uses TRBV5-5 and TRBJ2-5; D not resolved. V dropped 0 bases and J dropped 7 bases, with 10 bases sitting between them. This CDR3 contains 13 residues. From germline, CDR1 is SGHKS and CDR2 YYEKEE (reference sequence). CDR3 DNA sequence: TGTGCCAGCAGCTTGGACGTCACTTGGACCCAGTACTTC. Translated, it gives CASSLDVTWTQYF. The whole variable domain, filled in from reference TRBV5-5 and TRBJ2-5, reads DAGVTQSPTHLIKTRGQQVTLRCSPISGHKSVSWYQQVLGQGPQFIFQYYEKEERGRGNFPDRFSARQFPNYSSELNVNALLLGDSALYLCASSLDVTWTQYFGPGTRLLVL.

This clone has only a few counts. The chain employs TRBV18 and TRBJ1-3, with D unclear. Germline CDR1 and CDR2: KGHSH and LQKENI. The CDR3 runs to 12 residues. Trimming took off 2 bases at V and 4 bases at J, with 3 bases between the two ends. The CDR3 nucleotides read TGTGCCAGCTCACCATCGGGAAACACCATATATTTT. Its translation is CASSPSGNTIYF. Using reference TRBV18 and TRBJ1-3 for the parts outside the CDR3, the full variable domain is NAGVMQNPRHLVRRRGQEARLRCSPMKGHSHVYWYRQLPEEGLKFMVYLQKENIIDESGMPKERFSAEFPKEGPSILRIQQVVRGDSAAYFCASSPSGNTIYFGEGSWLTVV.

This rearrangement joins TRBV19 to TRBJ1-5; unclear D gene. Trimming pared 5 bases from V and 6 bases from J, leaving 14 bases between. Germline loops: CDR1 LNHDA, CDR2 SQIVND (reference sequence). This CDR3 is 14 amino acids long. For the CDR3, the DNA is TGTGCCAGTAGTGATAGGGTGGTCTCTCAGCCCCAGCATTTT. Its translation is CASSDRVVSQPQHF.

The chain is built from TRBV19 and TRBJ2-1; the D gene could be TRBD1 or TRBD2 (5 bases each). The CDR3 has 14 residues. V lost 5 bases to trimming and J lost 5 bases, with 13 bases between them. Germline lookup yields CDR1 LNHDA and CDR2 SQIVND (reference sequence). The DNA for the CDR3 is TGTGCCAGTAGTTCCATGGGACCCCACAATGAGCAGTTCTTC. Its protein product is CASSSMGPHNEQFF.

This chain joins TRBV2 and TRBJ2-7; D not certain. The CDR3 has 12 residues. The V and J ends lost 8 bases and 6 bases respectively, with 14 bases between them. Germline loops: CDR1 SNHLY, CDR2 FYNNEI. The CDR3 DNA reads TGTGCCAGCGGTGTCGGCAGGATCGAGCAGTACTTC. Encoded protein: CASGVGRIEQYF.

This clone was seen a few times. The chain uses TRBV4-1 and TRBJ2-1, with D perhaps being TRBD1 or TRBD2 (5 bases each). V lost 0 bases, J lost 5 bases, and 8 bases lay in between. Germline loops: CDR1 MGHRA, CDR2 YSYEKL. The CDR3 spans 14 residues. DNA of the CDR3: TGCGCCAGCAGCCAAGATCGAGGGGACAATGAGCAGTTCTTC. Translated, it gives CASSQDRGDNEQFF.